The clone carrying this T cell receptor (beta chain) has only a few counts. Its specificity is not known. This entry belongs to a study of human T cells and chemical hapten exposure. General study points: Healthy people's immune response may differ from that of the donors, who had alopecia.

V lost 4 bases and J 2 bases, leaving 12 bases between the germline ends. The CDR3 extends over 14 amino acids. Germline-derived CDR1 and CDR2 are SGHDT and YYEEEE. The study used a library that attached unique molecular identifiers to individual cDNA molecules. MiXCR, run by TCRdb on the RACE reads, gives a single entry per CDR3 protein. The data contain some 250,000 distinct CDR3 sequences, about 7.7% of them seen just once; the ten biggest clones take up 1.2%. The time point: pre-sensitization, week 0. The treatment is: therapeutic diphenylcyclopropenone sensitization with weekly scalp DPC. The sequencing used whole blood, collected in connection with sensitization to the hapten diphenylcyclopropenone (DPC). This receptor was taken from a man younger than 35 with alopecia areata. Some clones in this sample may be carry-over from other donors' samples. This chain uses TRBV5-6 with TRBJ1-2; maybe TRBD1 (5 bases). Here the CDR3 DNA reads TGTGCCAGCAGCGTCGGGGGTAGAAACTATGGCTACACCTTC. Translation: CASSVGGRNYGYTF.